These 27 T cell receptor beta chains were all obtained from the same sample, sequenced in a study of cytomegalovirus exposure and HLA in healthy donors. Primers for the PCR totalled 60 Vbeta and 13 Jbeta. The protocol was immunoSEQ multiplex PCR, while the TCRdb copy is restricted to in-frame clones and leaves out a portion. The repertoire holds fewer than 200,000 clones, with around 80% as singletons. Material: PBMCs. The receptors shown here come from a male donor in good health and CMV-seronegative.

This chain connects TRBV18 to TRBJ2-1, with 7 bases identical to TRBD2. The CDR3 covers 13 residues. The germline CDR1 and CDR2 sequences are KGHSH and LQKENI. The V segment lost 4 bases and the J segment 8 bases; nucleotides outside the gene matches: 5. Written as DNA, the CDR3 is TGTGCCAGCTCACGTGGGGGGGGAGATGAGCAGTTCTTC. This sequence encodes CASSRGGGDEQFF.

This rearrangement joins TRBV27 to TRBJ1-1, with 7 bases matching TRBD1. Looked up from germline, CDR1 is MNHEY and CDR2 is SMNVEV (reference sequence). V shed 5 bases and J 4 bases; nucleotides not matched to a gene: 7. The CDR3 totals 14 residues. The CDR3 DNA reads TGTGCCAGCAGTCTTACAGGGGTGGGCACTGAAGCTTTCTTT. It specifies CASSLTGVGTEAFF.

The V and J genes are TRBV5-5 and TRBJ1-4; tentatively, D is TRBD1 (5 bases). Trimming removed 7 bases at V and 8 bases at J, with 15 bases between. Germline CDR1 is SGHKS and CDR2 is YYEKEE (reference sequence). The CDR3 is 13 residues long. The DNA of the CDR3 is TGTGCCAGCGGCGGGGACCCAAAAGAAAAACTGTTTTTT. This codes for CASGGDPKEKLFF.

The chain employs TRBV7-8 and TRBJ1-2; 8 bases map to TRBD1. J gave up 0 bases and V 1 base, and 10 bases lay outside the gene matches. Germline CDR1 and CDR2: SGHVS and FQNEAQ. The CDR3 loop spans 18 amino acids. CDR3 sequence: CASSLVGGTGRTNYGYTF. CDR3 nucleotides: TGTGCCAGCAGCTTAGTAGGTGGGACAGGCCGAACTAACTATGGCTACACCTTC.

J is TRBJ1-4 and V is TRBV9; the match to TRBD1 covers 7 bases. Germline CDR1 and CDR2: SGDLS and YYNGEE. The CDR3 consists of 15 residues. V shed 0 bases and J 7 bases; nucleotides not matched to a gene: 6. In nucleotides, the CDR3 is TGTGCCAGCAGCGTAGGTTGGACAGGTAGTGAAAAACTGTTTTTT. Translating gives CASSVGWTGSEKLFF. Based on the CDR3 plus reference TRBV9 and TRBJ1-4, the full variable domain is DSGVTQTPKHLITATGQRVTLRCSPRSGDLSVYWYQQSLDQGLQFLIQYYNGEERAKGNILERFSAQQFPDLHSELNLSSLELGDSALYFCASSVGWTGSEKLFFGSGTQLSVL.

The chain employs TRBV7-9 and TRBJ1-4; D perhaps matches TRBD1 (5 bases). The CDR3 covers 15 residues. V was cut by 5 bases and J by 7 bases, with 17 bases left in between. Looked up from germline, CDR1 is SEHNR and CDR2 is FQNEAQ (reference sequence). CDR3 protein: CASSNGGVRFEKLFF. Written as DNA, the CDR3 is TGTGCCAGCAGCAACGGGGGAGTCCGGTTTGAAAAACTGTTTTTT.

In the case of this clone: Distinct nucleotide sequences in the sample also encode this CDR3. The J gene is TRBJ2-1, the V gene TRBV9; D may be TRBD2 (6 bases). This CDR3 has 16 residues. Germline lookup yields CDR1 SGDLS and CDR2 YYNGEE. V dropped 0 bases and J dropped 6 bases, with 16 bases sitting between them. The CDR3 DNA sequence: TGTGCCAGCAGCGTAGCTGGGGGGAATAACGGCAATGAGCAGTTCTTC. Translating gives CASSVAGGNNGNEQFF.

This chain connects TRBV7-9 to TRBJ1-3; 10 nucleotides align to TRBD1. V lost 4 bases, J lost 0 bases, and 3 bases stayed unmatched. Per the germline V gene, CDR1 is SEHNR and CDR2 is FQNEAQ (reference sequence). The CDR3 is 16 amino acids. The CDR3 nucleotides read TGTGCCAGCAGCTCGGGACAGGGGAGCTCTGGAAACACCATATATTTT. Protein product: CASSSGQGSSGNTIYF.

The chain joins TRBV30 to TRBJ2-3; no reliable D call. V lost 2 bases and J 5 bases, leaving 2 bases between the germline ends. This CDR3 has 10 residues. CDR1 is GTSNPN and CDR2 is SVGIG in the germline V gene (reference sequence). For the CDR3, the DNA is TGTGCCTGGAGTCAAGATACGCAGTATTTT. It yields the protein CAWSQDTQYF.

The chain has TRBV6-4 and TRBJ2-7, with TRBD2 identical over 9 bases. Trimming took 6 bases from V and 7 from J; bases not matched to a gene: 13. Germline-derived CDR1 and CDR2 are MRHNA and SNTAGT. The CDR3 has 15 residues. The CDR3 region is CASREKGTSQGEQYF. The CDR3 coding sequence is TGTGCCAGCAGGGAAAAAGGGACTAGCCAAGGTGAGCAGTACTTC.

The CDR3 spells CASSQDLAGGNNEQFF. The CDR3, as DNA: TGCGCCAGCAGCCAAGATTTAGCGGGGGGGAACAATGAGCAGTTCTTC. This sequence joins TRBV4-3 and TRBJ2-1, with 11 bases identical to TRBD2. Germline V CDR1 and CDR2: LGHNA, YSLEER. The CDR3 runs to 16 residues. Trimming took 0 bases from V and 5 from J; bases not matched to a gene: 3.

This clone turned up a few times. This chain uses TRBV27 with TRBJ2-7; 7 nucleotides align to TRBD2. Germline-derived CDR1 and CDR2 are MNHEY and SMNVEV (reference sequence). V was pared by 8 bases and J by 4 bases, with 8 bases of the junction left unmatched. The CDR3 is 13 residues long. This CDR3 is CASGPWGGYEQYF. The CDR3 coding sequence is TGTGCCAGCGGGCCCTGGGGGGGGTACGAGCAGTACTTC.

The V gene is TRBV7-2, the J gene TRBJ2-1, with 11 bases fitting TRBD1. The CDR3 has 15 residues. Per the germline V gene, CDR1 is SGHTA and CDR2 is FQGNSA. Trimming removed 4 bases from V and 2 bases from J; junction bases left unmatched: 1. The CDR3 loop reads CASSSDRGPYNEQFF. CDR3 in DNA: TGTGCCAGCAGCTCGGACAGGGGGCCCTACAATGAGCAGTTCTTC.

This chain uses TRBV4-3 with TRBJ2-7, with a possible D match to TRBD1 (6 bases). Germline CDR1 and CDR2: LGHNA and YSLEER. The germline V and J ends were trimmed by 0 bases and 6 bases, with 18 bases remaining between them. This CDR3 spans 16 amino acids. The CDR3 bases are TGCGCCAGCAGCCAAGACCGCCGGGCAGGGGAGAGCGAGCAGTACTTC. It yields the protein CASSQDRRAGESEQYF.

The chain recombines TRBV4-1 with TRBJ1-5, with D maybe TRBD1 (5 bases). CDR1 is MGHRA, CDR2 YSYEKL, per germline. CDR3 length equals 14 residues. V was clipped by 2 bases and J by 9 bases, with 14 bases between them. CDR3 in DNA: TGCGCCAGCAGCCAAAACCAGGGCCAGTGGCCCCAGCATTTT. Protein sequence: CASSQNQGQWPQHF.

The CDR3 here is CASSLGTGGYVDTQYF. Written as DNA, the CDR3 is TGCGCCAGCAGCTTGGGAACAGGGGGTTATGTAGATACGCAGTATTTT. V and J are TRBV5-1 and TRBJ2-3; 8 bases are shared with TRBD1. Germline loops: CDR1 SGHRS, CDR2 YFSETQ. The CDR3 consists of 16 residues. After removal of 0 bases from V and 5 bases from J, the junction contained 8 bases not matched to a gene.

V and J are TRBV30 and TRBJ2-1, with D hard to call. The CDR3 length is 12 residues. The V end lost 2 bases, the J end lost 5 bases, and 7 bases lay between the germline ends. CDR1 is GTSNPN, CDR2 SVGIG, per germline (reference sequence). CDR3 in DNA: TGTGCCTGGAGTCTCTTTCACAATGAGCAGTTCTTC. This encodes CAWSLFHNEQFF.

The rearrangement uses TRBV5-5 and TRBJ2-2; no firm D call. Trimming left V 2 bases short and J 2 bases short, with 10 bases between. The CDR3 loop spans 15 amino acids. Germline V CDR1 and CDR2: SGHKS, YYEKEE (reference sequence). The CDR3 bases are TGTGCCAGCAGCTTCTGGCAGGTCAACACCGGGGAGCTGTTTTTT. Translating gives CASSFWQVNTGELFF.

V is TRBV15 and J is TRBJ2-3; D gene unclear. V lost 0 bases and J lost 6, with 19 bases in between. Germline CDR1 and CDR2: LNHNV and YYDKDF (reference sequence). This CDR3 comprises 17 residues. The CDR3 here is CATSRDVNPAARDTQYF. The CDR3 DNA reads TGTGCCACCAGCAGAGATGTGAATCCGGCGGCAAGGGATACGCAGTATTTT.

The chain is built from TRBV7-2 and TRBJ2-2; a possible D gene is TRBD2 (5 bases). V was trimmed by 1 base and J by 2 bases, leaving 8 bases between them. Germline V gives CDR1 SGHTA, CDR2 FQGNSA. The CDR3 has 15 amino acids. The CDR3 here is CASSLGGINTGELFF. The CDR3 DNA is TGTGCCAGCAGCTTAGGAGGGATAAACACCGGGGAGCTGTTTTTT.

This rearrangement joins TRBV5-1 to TRBJ1-2; TRBD1 agrees at 7 bases. Germline V lookup: CDR1 SGHRS, CDR2 YFSETQ. CDR3 length: 17 residues. V was pared by 0 bases and J by 5 bases, with 13 bases of the junction left unmatched. Here the CDR3 reads CASSLVLGTASGYGYTF. The DNA for the CDR3 is TGCGCCAGCAGCTTGGTGTTAGGGACAGCGAGCGGGTATGGCTACACCTTC.

This sequence joins TRBV18 and TRBJ2-3, with 7 bases lining up with TRBD1. Germline CDR1 and CDR2: KGHSH and LQKENI. With 2 bases clipped from V and 2 bases from J, the junction kept 1 base outside the gene matches. The CDR3 totals 14 residues. CDR3 coding DNA: TGTGCCAGCTCACCAGGGACAGTCACAGATACGCAGTATTTT. Its translation: CASSPGTVTDTQYF.

J is TRBJ1-1 and V is TRBV5-8; no clear D. From germline, CDR1 is SGHTS and CDR2 YDEGEE. V was trimmed by 4 bases and J by 0 bases, leaving 10 bases between them. CDR3 length: 14 residues. In DNA, the CDR3 is TGTGCCAGCAGCGGGCTTACAGTGAACACTGAAGCTTTCTTT. Residues: CASSGLTVNTEAFF.

The rearrangement joins TRBV6-5 to TRBJ2-1; D possibly corresponds to TRBD1 (6 bases). This CDR3 is 14 amino acids long. The V and J ends lost 2 bases and 5 bases respectively, with 10 bases between them. Germline V gene data show CDR1 as MNHEY and CDR2 as SVGAGI. CDR3 protein: CASSYVTGNNEQFF. CDR3 nucleotide sequence: TGTGCCAGCAGTTACGTTACAGGGAACAATGAGCAGTTCTTC.

The chain is built from TRBV9 and TRBJ2-6; D is uncertain. Germline V gene lookup returns CDR1 SGDLS and CDR2 YYNGEE. CDR3 size: 15 residues. V was clipped by 1 base and J by 1 base, with 6 bases between them. The CDR3 sequence is CASSVQFSGANVLTF. For the CDR3, the DNA is TGTGCCAGCAGCGTACAGTTTTCTGGGGCCAACGTCCTGACTTTC.

The CDR3 region has the DNA TGTGCCAGCAGTCCCCCGGGGGATGCTGAAAAACTGTTTTTT. This gives the protein CASSPPGDAEKLFF. This chain links TRBV6-5 with TRBJ1-4, with D possibly matching TRBD1 (5 bases). The CDR3 covers 14 residues. From germline, CDR1 is MNHEY and CDR2 SVGAGI. Deletions cut 5 bases from V and 7 bases from J, with 14 bases between.

This clone was seen a single time. The chain links TRBV6-1 to TRBJ1-2; weak D call: TRBD1 (5 bases). Trimming left V 6 bases short and J 9 bases short, with 14 bases between. Germline CDR1 reads MNHNS; CDR2 reads SASEGT. This CDR3 has 12 residues. The CDR3 DNA reads as TGTGCCAGCAGGGAGACAGATACTCGCTACACCTTC. Amino acids: CASRETDTRYTF.